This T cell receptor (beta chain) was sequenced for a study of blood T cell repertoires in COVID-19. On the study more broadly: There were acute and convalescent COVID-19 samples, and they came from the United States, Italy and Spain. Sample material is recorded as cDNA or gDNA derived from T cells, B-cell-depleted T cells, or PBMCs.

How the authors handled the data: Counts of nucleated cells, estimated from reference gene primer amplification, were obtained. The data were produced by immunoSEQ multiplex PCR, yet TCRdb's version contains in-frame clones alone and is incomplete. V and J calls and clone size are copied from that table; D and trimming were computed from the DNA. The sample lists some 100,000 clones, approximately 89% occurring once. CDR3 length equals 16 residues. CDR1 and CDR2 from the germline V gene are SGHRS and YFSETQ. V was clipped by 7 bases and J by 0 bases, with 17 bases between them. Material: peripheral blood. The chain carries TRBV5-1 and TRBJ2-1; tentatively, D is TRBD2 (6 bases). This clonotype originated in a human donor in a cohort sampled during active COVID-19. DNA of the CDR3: TGCGCCAGCGGCAATGGAGGGACGGGCTCCTACAATGAGCAGTTCTTC. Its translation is CASGNGGTGSYNEQFF.